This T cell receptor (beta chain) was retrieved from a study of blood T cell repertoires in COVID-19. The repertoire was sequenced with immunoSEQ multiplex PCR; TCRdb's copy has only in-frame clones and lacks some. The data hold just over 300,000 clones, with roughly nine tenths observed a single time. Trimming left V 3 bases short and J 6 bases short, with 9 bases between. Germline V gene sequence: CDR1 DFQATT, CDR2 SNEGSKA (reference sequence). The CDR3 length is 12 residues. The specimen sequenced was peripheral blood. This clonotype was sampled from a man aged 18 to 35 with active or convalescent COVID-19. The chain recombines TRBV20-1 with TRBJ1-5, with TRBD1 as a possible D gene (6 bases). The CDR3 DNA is TGCAGTGCTAGTGGGGGCGTTCAGCCCCAGCATTTT. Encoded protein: CSASGGVQPQHF.